This TCR beta chain came from a study of regulatory T cells in long-lasting Graves disease. V lost 0 bases and J lost 3, with 11 bases in between. The CDR3 has 15 residues. CDR1 is KGHSH and CDR2 is LQKENI in the germline V gene. Many counts were recorded for this clonotype. Assembly of TCR beta libraries relied on iRepertoire HTBI primers together with Arm-PCR of CDR3 regions. Using its own MiXCR run on the multiplex PCR reads, TCRdb lists one record per CDR3 protein. This table holds roughly 260,000 distinct CDR3 sequences, around a sixth found once. Time point noted: newly diagnosed GD, antithyroid drugs for less than 3 months. PBMC RNA was the source of the TCR library. The same sample was also studied in work on T cells in Graves' hyperthyroidism and ophthalmopathy.

This receptor was taken from a woman in her 30s with Graves disease. This material consisted of peripheral blood mononuclear cells (PBMCs), taken at new diagnosis, from a patient treated with antithyroid drugs. The V call is TRBV18, the J call TRBJ1-1; a weak D match, TRBD1 (6 bases). Here the CDR3 reads CASSPPLGQDTEAFF. The CDR3 DNA follows: TGTGCCAGCTCACCACCGTTGGGACAAGACACTGAAGCTTTCTTT.